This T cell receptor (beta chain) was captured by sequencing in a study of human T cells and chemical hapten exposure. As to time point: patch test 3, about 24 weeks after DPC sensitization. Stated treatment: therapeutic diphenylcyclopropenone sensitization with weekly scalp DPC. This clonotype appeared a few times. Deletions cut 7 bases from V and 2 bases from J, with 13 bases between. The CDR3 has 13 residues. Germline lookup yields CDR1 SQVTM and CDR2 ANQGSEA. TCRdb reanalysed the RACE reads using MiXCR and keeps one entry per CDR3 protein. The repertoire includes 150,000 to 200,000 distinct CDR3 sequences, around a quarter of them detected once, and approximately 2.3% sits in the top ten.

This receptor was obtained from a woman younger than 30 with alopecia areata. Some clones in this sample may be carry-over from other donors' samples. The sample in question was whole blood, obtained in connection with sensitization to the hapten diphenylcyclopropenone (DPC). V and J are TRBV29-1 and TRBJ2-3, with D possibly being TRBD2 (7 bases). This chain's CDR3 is CSGGGGLTDTQYF. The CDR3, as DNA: TGCAGCGGGGGGGGGGGCCTCACAGATACGCAGTATTTT.